This T cell receptor (beta chain) was identified during a study of response to subunit inactivated influenza vaccine. Study-level points and caveats: Each seasonal influenza vaccination, the authors suggested, recruits few new T cells.

Germline CDR1 and CDR2: MNHEY and SVGAGI. The V end was cut by 5 bases, the J end by 8 bases, with 10 bases between. This CDR3 region has 12 residues. TCRdb re-derived calls from the RT-PCR reads in MiXCR, one entry per CDR3 protein. This table has 600,000 to 850,000 distinct CDR3 sequences, 14% appearing once. This clonotype has just a few counts. Its target is unknown. Here the sequenced sample was PBMCs from blood, taken about 14 days before vaccination. The V call is TRBV6-5, the J call TRBJ1-5; D is uncertain. The origin of this receptor is a man in his forties or fifties who received an inactivated influenza vaccine. The CDR3 bases are TGTGCCAGCAGTCATGGTGGGGAGCCCCAGCATTTT. Amino acid sequence: CASSHGGEPQHF.